Below are 28 T cell receptor beta chains sequenced from a single sample in a study of CD8 T cells in Susac syndrome. Random hexamers were used to reverse transcribe an amount of roughly 0.45 to 1 ug RNA. TCRdb re-analysed the immunoSEQ multiplex PCR reads in MiXCR, keeping a single row per CDR3 protein. The sample contains fewer than 200,000 distinct CDR3 sequences, roughly 91% of which appear only once. Source material: CD4+ T cells from PBMCs. These receptors were obtained from a human donor with Susac syndrome.

Concerning this clonotype: Sequence at one end of the junction differs from germline and may be a read error. The chain carries TRBV30 and TRBJ1-3, with no clear D. The CDR3 runs 13 residues. The germline gives CDR1 GTSNPN, CDR2 SVGIG (reference sequence). This chain's CDR3 is CAWRLRSENTIYF. Here the CDR3 DNA reads TGTGCCTGGAGGCTGCGATCTGAAAACACCATATATTTT.

This clonotype appeared a single time. This CDR3 reads CASSPGLASNTEAFF. CDR3 DNA: TGTGCCAGCTCACCAGGTCTGGCCTCGAACACTGAAGCTTTCTTT. This chain connects TRBV18 to TRBJ1-1, with no clear D. Germline V gene data show CDR1 as KGHSH and CDR2 as LQKENI. V was trimmed by 2 bases and J by 1 base, leaving 11 bases between them. This CDR3 region has 15 residues.

A single count supports this clonotype. The chain combines TRBV4-1 with TRBJ1-5; D perhaps matches TRBD1 (6 bases). Trimming shortened V by 1 base and J by 7 bases, and 14 bases separated the two germline ends. The CDR3 consists of 15 residues. Germline lookup yields CDR1 MGHRA and CDR2 YSYEKL. In nucleotides, the CDR3 is TGCGCCAGCAGCCAAGTAGGGGGGAAGTGGCAGCCCCAGCATTTT. Translation gives CASSQVGGKWQPQHF.

The chain uses TRBV12-3 or TRBV12-4 and TRBJ2-7; D unclear. This CDR3 has 16 amino acids. The germline V and J ends were trimmed by 9 bases and 4 bases, with 25 bases remaining between them. CDR3 in DNA: TGTGCCAGTTTTTTTTTCAAGCAGAAGACGGCATACGAGCAGTACTTC. This translates into CASFFFKQKTAYEQYF.

DNA of the CDR3: TGTGCCAGCAGTTACTCGTGGGGGGGCAAACATGAGCAGTTCTTC. It yields the protein CASSYSWGGKHEQFF. This chain links TRBV6-5 with TRBJ2-1; TRBD2 might be the D (7 bases). The CDR3 covers 15 residues. CDR1 and CDR2 from the germline V gene are MNHEY and SVGAGI. The ends were cut back, 0 bases at V and 8 bases at J, with 14 bases in the middle.

In this sample, this clonotype turned up a few times. V is TRBV5-4 and J is TRBJ1-1; D not certain. Germline V lookup: CDR1 SGHNT, CDR2 YYREEE (reference sequence). Trimming cost V 4 bases and J 1 base, with 11 bases left between them. The CDR3 is 14 amino acids. The CDR3 here is CASSPGPQNTEAFF. CDR3 in DNA: TGTGCCAGCAGCCCTGGACCGCAGAACACTGAAGCTTTCTTT.

This chain uses TRBV20-1 with TRBJ1-6, with D uncertain. The V gene's germline CDR1 is DFQATT and CDR2 SNEGSKA (reference sequence). This CDR3 spans 14 amino acids. V was pared by 5 bases and J by 7 bases, with 15 bases between. DNA for the CDR3: TGCAGTGCTCGCGCCGGGTTTCCCAATTCACCCCTCCACTTT. Translated: CSARAGFPNSPLHF.

The rearrangement joins TRBV19 to TRBJ1-5, with unresolved D. This CDR3 has 13 residues. Germline V gene sequence: CDR1 LNHDA, CDR2 SQIVND (reference sequence). V lost 5 bases to trimming and J lost 4 bases, with 9 bases between them. The CDR3 loop reads CASSSTLNQPQHF. The DNA of the CDR3 is TGTGCCAGTAGTTCGACATTGAATCAGCCCCAGCATTTT.

This chain links TRBV19 with TRBJ1-1; TRBD1 might be the D (5 bases). CDR1 LNHDA and CDR2 SQIVND come from the germline V gene (reference sequence). This CDR3 region has 13 residues. The V end was cut by 2 bases, the J end by 2 bases, with 6 bases between. The CDR3 DNA reads as TGTGCCAGTAGTATACAGGGAAACACTGAAGCTTTCTTT. This sequence encodes CASSIQGNTEAFF.

The chain is built from TRBV20-1 and TRBJ2-1; 7 bases align to TRBD2. After removal of 6 bases from V and 8 bases from J, the junction contained 7 bases not matched to a gene. Germline CDR1 and CDR2: DFQATT and SNEGSKA (reference sequence). The CDR3 is 12 residues long. CDR3 residues: CSARKGGDEQFF. The CDR3 bases are TGCAGTGCGAGGAAGGGAGGGGATGAGCAGTTCTTC.

CDR3 sequence (DNA): TGCAGTGCCCGTACCAGGGGGCGAAGGAACGAGCAGTACTTC. It yields the protein CSARTRGRRNEQYF. The rearrangement joins TRBV20-1 to TRBJ2-7; 8 bases map to TRBD1. The ends lost 6 bases at V and 5 bases at J; junction bases unmatched: 12. CDR3 length: 14 amino acids. Germline CDR1 reads DFQATT; CDR2 reads SNEGSKA (reference sequence).

This chain uses TRBV12-3 or TRBV12-4 with TRBJ1-1; D call uncertain. There are 13 residues in the CDR3. The germline V and J ends were trimmed by 7 bases and 11 bases, with 20 bases remaining between them. The CDR3, as DNA: TGTGCCAGCACCACCCTATCGATCGTCGGGGCTTTCTTT. This translates into CASTTLSIVGAFF.

This sequence joins TRBV6-5 and TRBJ1-2, with D possibly matching TRBD1 (6 bases). Germline CDR1 is MNHEY and CDR2 is SVGAGI. This CDR3 contains 14 residues. V dropped 6 bases and J dropped 4 bases, with 15 bases sitting between them. In DNA, the CDR3 is TGTGCCAGCAGAACCACAGGGTTCGGCTATGGCTACACCTTC. Encoded protein: CASRTTGFGYGYTF.

V is TRBV18 and J is TRBJ1-3; D is unresolved. With 1 base removed from V and 0 bases from J, the gap between germline ends came to 7 bases. The length of the CDR3 is 15 residues. Germline-derived CDR1 and CDR2 are KGHSH and LQKENI. The CDR3 DNA sequence: TGTGCCAGCTCACCACTAGAGAGCTCTGGAAACACCATATATTTT. Protein: CASSPLESSGNTIYF.

The chain uses TRBV28 and TRBJ1-2; no definite D call. The V end was cut by 6 bases, the J end by 7 bases, with 18 bases between. The CDR3 is made up of 14 amino acids. Germline assignment: CDR1 MDHEN and CDR2 SYDVKM. The DNA of the CDR3 is TGTGCCAGCAGGGCAAGTATCACTGCAGGTGGCTACACCTTC. This codes for CASRASITAGGYTF.

The chain has TRBV3-1 and TRBJ1-4; possibly TRBD1 for D (6 bases). V dropped 4 bases and J dropped 8 bases, with 17 bases sitting between them. From germline, CDR1 is LGHDT and CDR2 YNNKEL (reference sequence). This CDR3 comprises 15 residues. CDR3 residues: CASSPFRGVSEKLFF. CDR3 nucleotide sequence: TGTGCCAGCAGCCCTTTCAGGGGAGTAAGCGAAAAACTGTTTTTT.

This clonotype was counted a single time. The chain joins TRBV19 to TRBJ1-5; D is perhaps TRBD1 (6 bases). The V and J ends lost 6 bases and 6 bases respectively, with 15 bases between them. The V gene's germline CDR1 is LNHDA and CDR2 SQIVND (reference sequence). The CDR3 is 14 residues long. In DNA form, the CDR3 reads TGTGCCAGTAGGGAAACAGGGATAGGTCAGCCCCAGCATTTT. Amino acids: CASRETGIGQPQHF.

This clonotype was seen only once. The rearrangement links TRBV20-1 to TRBJ2-7; 7 bases are a match to TRBD2. The junction had 8 bases not matched to a gene; V was cut back by 8 bases and J by 1 base. The CDR3 length is 13 residues. Looked up from germline, CDR1 is DFQATT and CDR2 is SNEGSKA (reference sequence). The CDR3 DNA is TGCAGTCCCAGGCGGGAGTCGTCCTACGAGCAGTACTTC. Protein product: CSPRRESSYEQYF.

The rearrangement links TRBV13 to TRBJ2-3, with TRBD2 matching 7 bases. The CDR3 has 17 amino acids. The V gene end was trimmed by 5 bases and the J gene end by 0 bases; junction bases not matched to a gene: 11. CDR1 PRHDT and CDR2 FYEKMQ come from the germline V gene (reference sequence). This CDR3 reads CASSKGLGGISTDTQYF. CDR3 DNA: TGTGCCAGCAGCAAGGGACTGGGGGGGATCAGCACAGATACGCAGTATTTT. Complete variable domain (other parts from reference TRBV13 and TRBJ2-3): AAGVIQSPRHLIKEKRETATLKCYPIPRHDTVYWYQQGPGQDPQFLISFYEKMQSDKGSIPDRFSAQQFSDYHSELNMSSLELGDSALYFCASSKGLGGISTDTQYFGPGTRLTVL.

V usage is TRBV19 and J usage is TRBJ1-2, with D possibly being TRBD1 (5 bases). CDR3 length equals 14 residues. Germline lookup yields CDR1 LNHDA and CDR2 SQIVND (reference sequence). Trimming cost V 5 bases and J 0 bases, with 10 bases left between them. The CDR3 sequence is CASSPQGANYGYTF. CDR3 bases: TGTGCCAGTAGTCCCCAGGGAGCTAACTATGGCTACACCTTC.

The chain is built from TRBV3-1 and TRBJ2-1; TRBD2 might be the D (6 bases). Germline V gives CDR1 LGHDT, CDR2 YNNKEL (reference sequence). V was cut by 4 bases and J by 14 bases, with 24 bases left in between. This CDR3 is 15 amino acids long. The CDR3 DNA sequence: TGTGCCAGCAGCCCTATACAAGGCGGGATGTTGGCTGAGTTCTTC. It specifies CASSPIQGGMLAEFF.

The chain combines TRBV25-1 with TRBJ2-3; D might be TRBD2 (7 bases). V was cut by 4 bases and J by 7 bases, with 15 bases left in between. CDR3 length: 14 residues. Germline assignment: CDR1 MGHDK and CDR2 SYGVNS. In DNA form, the CDR3 reads TGTGCCAGCAGTGTCCCGGGGGGCGTAAATACGCAGTATTTT. It translates to CASSVPGGVNTQYF.

The chain is built from TRBV4-1 and TRBJ1-5; 7 positions match TRBD1. The germline CDR1 and CDR2 sequences are MGHRA and YSYEKL. V lost 4 bases and J lost 7; bases outside the gene matches: 7. This CDR3 spans 14 amino acids. CDR3 amino acids: CASSLHRGKQPQHF. CDR3 bases: TGCGCCAGCAGCCTCCACAGGGGTAAGCAGCCCCAGCATTTT.

This clonotype showed up just once. The CDR3 DNA sequence: TGTGCCAGCAGCTTTAAGGGGGCAACTAATGAAAAACTGTTTTTT. Its translation is CASSFKGATNEKLFF. The chain joins TRBV7-9 to TRBJ1-4; TRBD1 might be the D (6 bases). CDR3 length: 15 residues. The V end lost 3 bases, the J end lost 0 bases, and 8 bases lay between the germline ends. CDR1 SEHNR and CDR2 FQNEAQ come from the germline V gene (reference sequence).

The chain has TRBV20-1 and TRBJ2-7; 10 nucleotides match TRBD2. Germline trimming cut 4 bases from V and 2 bases from J; bases unmatched to any gene: 5. The length of the CDR3 is 14 residues. Germline CDR1 reads DFQATT; CDR2 reads SNEGSKA (reference sequence). The CDR3 coding sequence is TGCAGTGCTACCCTAGCGGGAGTTACCTACGAGCAGTACTTC. Amino acids: CSATLAGVTYEQYF.

The chain uses TRBV28 and TRBJ2-3; 7 bases fit TRBD2. Germline V gene lookup returns CDR1 MDHEN and CDR2 SYDVKM. The CDR3 has 15 amino acids. V was clipped by 2 bases and J by 5 bases; unmatched bases: 7. The CDR3 is CASSLSLGGVDTQYF. CDR3 coding DNA: TGTGCCAGCAGTTTAAGCTTGGGGGGGGTAGATACGCAGTATTTT.

The chain employs TRBV4-1 and TRBJ2-7, with 7 nucleotides matching TRBD1. The CDR3 is 14 residues long. The V and J ends lost 5 bases and 4 bases, in that order; junction bases with no gene match: 8. Germline CDR1 is MGHRA and CDR2 is YSYEKL. CDR3 sequence reads: CASSGVPRGYEQYF. In DNA, the CDR3 is TGCGCCAGCAGCGGGGTGCCCAGGGGGTACGAGCAGTACTTC.

The V call is TRBV13, the J call TRBJ2-6; tentatively, D is TRBD1 (6 bases). The CDR3 has 15 amino acids. V lost 6 bases and J lost 2, with 11 bases in between. In germline, CDR1 is PRHDT, CDR2 FYEKMQ (reference sequence). The CDR3 DNA sequence: TGTGCCAGCAGGCGTAGGGGGACTGGGGCCAACGTCCTGACTTTC. It codes for CASRRRGTGANVLTF.